The following is a T cell receptor beta chain sequence with its context. These data come from a study of blood T cell repertoires in COVID-19. Study details: Samples of COVID-19 (acute and convalescent) were obtained from the United States, Italy and Spain.

The germline V gene has CDR1 SGHRS and CDR2 YFSETQ. The CDR3 is made up of 12 amino acids. The V gene lost 2 bases and the J gene lost 9 bases, with 10 bases spanning the gap. In the authors' workflow: Amplification from reference gene primers served as the basis for estimated nucleated cell counts. The repertoire was sequenced with immunoSEQ multiplex PCR; TCRdb's copy has only in-frame clones and lacks some. The D gene and trimming were derived from the DNA, and the V and J assignments and clone size from that table. Among 450,000 to 500,000 clones, 70% to 90% were seen once, and the ten largest hold approximately 2.9%.

The chain combines TRBV5-1 with TRBJ2-3, with D perhaps matching TRBD2 (6 bases). The sequence came from a human donor in a cohort sampled during active COVID-19. The sample consisted of peripheral blood. The DNA for the CDR3 is TGCGCCAGCAGCTTACTTGGGAGGACGCAGTATTTT. It translates to CASSLLGRTQYF. The full variable domain, completed using reference TRBV5-1 and TRBJ2-3, is KAGVTQTPRYLIKTRGQQVTLSCSPISGHRSVSWYQQTPGQGLQFLFEYFSETQRNKGNFPGRFSGRQFSNSRSEMNVSTLELGDSALYLCASSLLGRTQYFGPGTRLTVL.